This TCR beta chain was retrieved from a study of blood T cell repertoires in COVID-19. Study overall: The origin of the acute and convalescent COVID-19 samples was the United States, Italy and Spain. The cDNA or gDNA used as material had been derived from T cells, B-cell-depleted T cells, or PBMCs.

The repertoire was sequenced with immunoSEQ multiplex PCR; TCRdb's copy has only in-frame clones and lacks some. The data show around 350,000 clones, 70% to 90% seen once. This CDR3 is built from 15 residues. V lost 6 bases and J lost 2; bases outside the gene matches: 5. Germline assignment: CDR1 LNHDA and CDR2 SQIVND (reference sequence). Material: peripheral blood. The rearrangement uses TRBV19 and TRBJ2-3; 10 nucleotides line up with TRBD2. This sequence originates from a human donor in a cohort sampled during active COVID-19. CDR3 region: CASSLLAGDTDTQYF. CDR3 in DNA: TGTGCCAGTAGCCTTCTAGCGGGGGACACAGATACGCAGTATTTT.